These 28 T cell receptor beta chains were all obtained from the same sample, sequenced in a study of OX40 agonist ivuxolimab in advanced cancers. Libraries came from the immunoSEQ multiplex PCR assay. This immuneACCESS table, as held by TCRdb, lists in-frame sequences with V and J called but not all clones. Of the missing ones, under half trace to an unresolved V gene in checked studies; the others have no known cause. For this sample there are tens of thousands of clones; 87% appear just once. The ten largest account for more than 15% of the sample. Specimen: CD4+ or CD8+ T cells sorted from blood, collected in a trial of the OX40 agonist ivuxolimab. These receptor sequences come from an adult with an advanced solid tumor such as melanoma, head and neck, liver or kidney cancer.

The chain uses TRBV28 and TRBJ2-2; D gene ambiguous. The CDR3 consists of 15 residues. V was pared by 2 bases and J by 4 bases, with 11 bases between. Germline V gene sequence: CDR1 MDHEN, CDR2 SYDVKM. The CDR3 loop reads CASSLRARVTGELFF. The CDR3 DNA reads TGTGCCAGCAGTTTAAGAGCCCGCGTCACCGGGGAGCTGTTTTTT.

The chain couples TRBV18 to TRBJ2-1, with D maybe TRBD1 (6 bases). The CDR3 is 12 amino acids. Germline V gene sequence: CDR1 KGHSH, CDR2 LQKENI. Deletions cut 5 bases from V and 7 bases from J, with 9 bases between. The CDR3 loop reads CASSYDRNEQFF. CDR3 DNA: TGTGCCAGCTCATACGACAGGAATGAGCAGTTCTTC.

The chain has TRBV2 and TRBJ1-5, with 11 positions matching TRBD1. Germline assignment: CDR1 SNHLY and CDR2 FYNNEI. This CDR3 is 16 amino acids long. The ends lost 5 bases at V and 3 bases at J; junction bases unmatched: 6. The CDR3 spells CASSSDRGHYNQPQHF. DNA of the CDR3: TGTGCCAGCAGTTCGGACAGGGGGCATTACAATCAGCCCCAGCATTTT.

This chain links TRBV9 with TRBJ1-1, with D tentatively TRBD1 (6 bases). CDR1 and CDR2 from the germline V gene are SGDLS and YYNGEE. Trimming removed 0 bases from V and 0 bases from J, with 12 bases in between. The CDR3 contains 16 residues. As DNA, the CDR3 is TGTGCCAGCAGCGTAGGAGGGGGGCGGTTGAACACTGAAGCTTTCTTT. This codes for CASSVGGGRLNTEAFF.

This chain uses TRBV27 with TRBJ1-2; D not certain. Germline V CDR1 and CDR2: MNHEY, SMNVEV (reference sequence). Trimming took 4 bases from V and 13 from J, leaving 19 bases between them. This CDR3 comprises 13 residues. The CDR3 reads CASSSSPGQLGTF. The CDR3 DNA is TGTGCCAGCAGTTCCTCTCCGGGTCAGCTAGGCACCTTC.

The CDR3 sequence is CASSSEVPGANGYTF. CDR3 nucleotide sequence: TGTGCCAGCAGCTCAGAGGTCCCTGGGGCCAATGGCTACACCTTC. This chain links TRBV7-3 with TRBJ1-2, with D possibly matching TRBD1 (5 bases). Per the germline V gene, CDR1 is SGHTA and CDR2 is FQGTGA. The V gene lost 4 bases and the J gene lost 6 bases, with 18 bases spanning the gap. The CDR3 is 15 amino acids.

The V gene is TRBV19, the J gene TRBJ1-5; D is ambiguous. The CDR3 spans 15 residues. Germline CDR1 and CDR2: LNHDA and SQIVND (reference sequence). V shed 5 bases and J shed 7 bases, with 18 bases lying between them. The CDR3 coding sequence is TGTGCCAGTAGTCTCCAGCCTCAACCGGGCCAGCCCCAGCATTTT. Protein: CASSLQPQPGQPQHF.

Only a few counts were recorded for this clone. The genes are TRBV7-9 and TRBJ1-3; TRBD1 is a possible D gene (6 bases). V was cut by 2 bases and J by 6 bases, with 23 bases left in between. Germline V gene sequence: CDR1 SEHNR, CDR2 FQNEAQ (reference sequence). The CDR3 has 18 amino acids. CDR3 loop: CASSLPPGAGVLTNTIYF. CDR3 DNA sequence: TGTGCCAGCAGCTTACCCCCAGGGGCAGGGGTCTTAACAAACACCATATATTTT. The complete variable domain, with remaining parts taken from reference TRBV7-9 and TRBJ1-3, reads DTGVSQNPRHKITKRGQNVTFRCDPISEHNRLYWYRQTLGQGPEFLTYFQNEAQLEKSRLLSDRFSAERPKGSFSTLEIQRTEQGDSAMYLCASSLPPGAGVLTNTIYFGEGSWLTVV.

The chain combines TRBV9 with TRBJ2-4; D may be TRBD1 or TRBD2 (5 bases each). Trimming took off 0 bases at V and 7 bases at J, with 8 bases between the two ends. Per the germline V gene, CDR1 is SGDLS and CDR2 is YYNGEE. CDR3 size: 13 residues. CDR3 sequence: CASSVDGTNIQYF. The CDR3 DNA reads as TGTGCCAGCAGCGTAGATGGGACGAACATTCAGTACTTC.

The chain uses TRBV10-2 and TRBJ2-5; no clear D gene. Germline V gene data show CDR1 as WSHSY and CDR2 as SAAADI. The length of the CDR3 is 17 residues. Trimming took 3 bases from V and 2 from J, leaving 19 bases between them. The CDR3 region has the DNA TGCGCCAGCAGTGATCTCGAGGAGTTAACAGATCAAGAGACCCAGTACTTC. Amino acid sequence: CASSDLEELTDQETQYF.

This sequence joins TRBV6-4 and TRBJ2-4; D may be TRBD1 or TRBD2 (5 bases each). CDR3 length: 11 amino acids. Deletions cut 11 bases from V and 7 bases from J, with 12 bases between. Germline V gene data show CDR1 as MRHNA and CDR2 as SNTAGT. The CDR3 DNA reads TGTGCCGGCGAGTGGGGGAACATTCAGTACTTC. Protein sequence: CAGEWGNIQYF.

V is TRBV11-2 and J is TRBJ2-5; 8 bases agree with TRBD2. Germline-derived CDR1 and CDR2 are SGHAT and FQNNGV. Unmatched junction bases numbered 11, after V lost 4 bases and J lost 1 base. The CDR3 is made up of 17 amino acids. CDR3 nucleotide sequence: TGTGCCAGCAGCTCGTACCAACGGGGGGGGTTCCAAGAGACCCAGTACTTC. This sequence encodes CASSSYQRGGFQETQYF.

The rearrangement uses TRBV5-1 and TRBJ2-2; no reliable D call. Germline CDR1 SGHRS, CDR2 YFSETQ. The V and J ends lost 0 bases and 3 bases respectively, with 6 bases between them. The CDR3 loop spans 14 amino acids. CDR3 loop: CASSLGLYTGELFF. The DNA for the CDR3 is TGCGCCAGCAGCTTGGGACTGTACACCGGGGAGCTGTTTTTT. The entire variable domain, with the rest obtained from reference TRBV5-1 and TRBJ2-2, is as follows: KAGVTQTPRYLIKTRGQQVTLSCSPISGHRSVSWYQQTPGQGLQFLFEYFSETQRNKGNFPGRFSGRQFSNSRSEMNVSTLELGDSALYLCASSLGLYTGELFFGEGSRLTVL.

CDR3 nucleotide sequence: TGTGCCAGCAGCTCCGTCGATGAGCAGTTCTTC. Encoded protein: CASSSVDEQFF. The genes are TRBV11-2 and TRBJ2-1; D not certain. Per the germline V gene, CDR1 is SGHAT and CDR2 is FQNNGV. The CDR3 sequence is 11 residues long. Trimming took 4 bases from V and 8 from J, leaving 6 bases between them.

The CDR3 is CASSLWVTDSNQPQHF. For the CDR3, the DNA is TGTGCCAGCAGCTTATGGGTGACAGATAGCAATCAGCCCCAGCATTTT. V gene TRBV7-4 combines with J gene TRBJ1-5, with TRBD1 as a possible D gene (5 bases). CDR1 is SGHVT, CDR2 SQSDAQ, per germline. Trimming removed 2 bases at V and 0 bases at J, with 11 bases between. CDR3 length: 16 amino acids.

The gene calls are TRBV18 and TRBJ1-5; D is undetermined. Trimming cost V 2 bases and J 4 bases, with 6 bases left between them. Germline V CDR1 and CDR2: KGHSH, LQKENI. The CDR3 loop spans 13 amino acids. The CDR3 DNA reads TGTGCCAGCTCACCATTTCCGAATCAGCCCCAGCATTTT. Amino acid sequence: CASSPFPNQPQHF.

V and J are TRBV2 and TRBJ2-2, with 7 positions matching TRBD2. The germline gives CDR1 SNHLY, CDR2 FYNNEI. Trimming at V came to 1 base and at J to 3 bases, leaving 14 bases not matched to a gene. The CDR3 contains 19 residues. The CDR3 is CASSEEPAGMIVDTGELFF. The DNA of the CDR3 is TGTGCCAGCAGTGAAGAGCCAGCGGGAATGATCGTGGACACCGGGGAGCTGTTTTTT.

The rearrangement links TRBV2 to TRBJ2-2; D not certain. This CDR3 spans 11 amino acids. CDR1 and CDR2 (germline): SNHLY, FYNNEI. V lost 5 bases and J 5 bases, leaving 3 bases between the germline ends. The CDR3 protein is CASSTTGELFF. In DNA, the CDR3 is TGTGCCAGCAGTACTACCGGGGAGCTGTTTTTT.

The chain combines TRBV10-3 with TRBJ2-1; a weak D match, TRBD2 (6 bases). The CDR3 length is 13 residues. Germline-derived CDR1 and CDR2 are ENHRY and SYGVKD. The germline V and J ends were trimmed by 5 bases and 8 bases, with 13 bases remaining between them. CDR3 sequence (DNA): TGTGCCATCAGTCGACTAGAAGCTGATGAGCAGTTCTTC. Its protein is CAISRLEADEQFF.

The CDR3 is CASSNNRVSQETQYF. For the CDR3, the DNA is TGTGCCAGCAGTAATAACAGGGTGTCCCAAGAGACCCAGTACTTC. The J gene is TRBJ2-5, the V gene TRBV2; maybe TRBD1 (6 bases). The germline gives CDR1 SNHLY, CDR2 FYNNEI. With 5 bases removed from V and 1 base from J, the gap between germline ends came to 14 bases. The length of the CDR3 is 15 residues. The variable domain in full, completed from reference TRBV2 and TRBJ2-5, reads EPEVTQTPSHQVTQMGQEVILRCVPISNHLYFYWYRQILGQKVEFLVSFYNNEISEKSEIFDDQFSVERPDGSNFTLKIRSTKLEDSAMYFCASSNNRVSQETQYFGPGTRLLVL.

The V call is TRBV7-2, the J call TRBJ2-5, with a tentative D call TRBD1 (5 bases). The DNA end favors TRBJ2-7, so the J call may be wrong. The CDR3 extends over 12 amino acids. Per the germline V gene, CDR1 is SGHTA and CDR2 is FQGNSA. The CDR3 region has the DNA TGTGCCAGCAGCTATGACAGTTTCGAGCAGTACTTC. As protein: CASSYDSFEQYF.

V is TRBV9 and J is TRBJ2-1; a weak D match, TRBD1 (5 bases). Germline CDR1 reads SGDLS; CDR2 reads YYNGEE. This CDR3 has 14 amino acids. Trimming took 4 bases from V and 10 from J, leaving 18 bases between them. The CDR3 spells CASSPYQGISEQFF. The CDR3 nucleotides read TGTGCCAGCAGCCCTTACCAGGGTATCAGCGAGCAGTTCTTC.

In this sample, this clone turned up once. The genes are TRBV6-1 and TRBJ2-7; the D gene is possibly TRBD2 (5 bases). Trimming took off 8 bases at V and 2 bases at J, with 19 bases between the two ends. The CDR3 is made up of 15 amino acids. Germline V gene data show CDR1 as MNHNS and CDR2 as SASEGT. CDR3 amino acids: CASLGAARSPYEQYF. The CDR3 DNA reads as TGTGCCAGCTTGGGAGCGGCCAGATCACCCTACGAGCAGTACTTC.

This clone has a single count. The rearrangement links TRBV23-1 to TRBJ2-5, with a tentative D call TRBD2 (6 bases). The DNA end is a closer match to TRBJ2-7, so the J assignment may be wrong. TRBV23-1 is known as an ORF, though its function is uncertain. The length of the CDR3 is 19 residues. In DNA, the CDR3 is TGCGCCAGCAGTCAATTAGGGAGGCCGCGGGGCCTCGAAAGATACGAGCAGTACTTC. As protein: CASSQLGRPRGLERYEQYF.

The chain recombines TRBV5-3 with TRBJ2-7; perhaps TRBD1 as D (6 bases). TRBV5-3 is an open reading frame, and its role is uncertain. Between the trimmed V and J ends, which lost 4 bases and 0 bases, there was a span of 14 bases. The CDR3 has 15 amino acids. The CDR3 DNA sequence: TGTGCCAGAAGCATGCAGGGGTTTATCTCCTACGAGCAGTACTTC. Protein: CARSMQGFISYEQYF.

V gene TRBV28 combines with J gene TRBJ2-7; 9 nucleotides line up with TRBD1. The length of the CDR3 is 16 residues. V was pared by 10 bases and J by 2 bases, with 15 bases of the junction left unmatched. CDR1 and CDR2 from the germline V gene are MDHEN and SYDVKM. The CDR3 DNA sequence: TGTGCCACGCAGGGAAGGGGGGACAGGGCGGCCTACGAGCAGTACTTC. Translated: CATQGRGDRAAYEQYF.

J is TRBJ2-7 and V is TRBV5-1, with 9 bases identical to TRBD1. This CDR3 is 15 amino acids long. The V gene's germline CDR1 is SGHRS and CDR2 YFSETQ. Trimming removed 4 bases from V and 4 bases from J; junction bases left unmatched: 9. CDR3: CASSPTGTGMYEQYF. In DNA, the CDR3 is TGCGCCAGCAGCCCAACCGGGACAGGGATGTACGAGCAGTACTTC.

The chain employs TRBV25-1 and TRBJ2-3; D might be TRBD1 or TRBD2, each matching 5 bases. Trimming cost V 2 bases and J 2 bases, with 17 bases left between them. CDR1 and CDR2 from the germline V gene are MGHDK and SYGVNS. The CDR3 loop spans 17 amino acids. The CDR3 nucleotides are TGTGCCAGCAGTGAAGTTAACAATGTGGGACCCACAGATACGCAGTATTTT. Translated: CASSEVNNVGPTDTQYF.